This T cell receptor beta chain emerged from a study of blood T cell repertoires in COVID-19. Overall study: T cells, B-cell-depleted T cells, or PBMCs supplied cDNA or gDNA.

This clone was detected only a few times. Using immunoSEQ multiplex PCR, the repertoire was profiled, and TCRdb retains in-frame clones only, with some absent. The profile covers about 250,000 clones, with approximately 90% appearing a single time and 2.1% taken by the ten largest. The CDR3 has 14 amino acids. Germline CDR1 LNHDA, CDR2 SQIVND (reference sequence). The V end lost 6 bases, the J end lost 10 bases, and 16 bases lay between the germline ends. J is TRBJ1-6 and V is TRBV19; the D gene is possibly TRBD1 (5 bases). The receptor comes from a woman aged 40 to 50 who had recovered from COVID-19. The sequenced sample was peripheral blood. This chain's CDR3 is CASRAWGGISPLHF. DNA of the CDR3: TGTGCCAGTAGGGCGTGGGGGGGTATCTCACCCCTCCACTTT.